These 12 T cell receptor beta chains share one sample of origin, sequenced in a study of T cell responses to AZD1222 COVID-19 vaccine. Here immunoSEQ multiplex PCR was the method, and the copy in TCRdb shows in-frame clones only, minus some. Counted here are around 120,000 clones, around nine tenths occurring once; the ten biggest clones make up less than 4.5%. The sequences come from peripheral blood, collected on day 0 of AZD1222 vaccination. Every receptor here comes from an adult in good health.

The V gene is TRBV4-1, the J gene TRBJ2-2; the match to TRBD1 covers 11 bases. The CDR3 has 16 amino acids. The trim removed 2 bases at V and 10 bases at J, leaving 9 bases unmatched. CDR1 MGHRA and CDR2 YSYEKL come from the germline V gene. CDR3 nucleotide sequence: TGCGCCAGCAGCCAAACCGGGACAGGGGGTAGTGAGGAGCTGTTTTTT. Its protein product is CASSQTGTGGSEELFF.

This chain joins TRBV2 and TRBJ1-2; D is unclear. The CDR3 has 14 residues. The germline V gene has CDR1 SNHLY and CDR2 FYNNEI. Deletions cut 2 bases from V and 3 bases from J, with 10 bases between. CDR3 in DNA: TGTGCCAGCAGTGAATTCTTTGCAGACTATGGCTACACCTTC. Its protein is CASSEFFADYGYTF.

This clone came up once. The V gene is TRBV2, the J gene TRBJ1-5, with D maybe TRBD1 (5 bases). This CDR3 comprises 15 residues. CDR1 SNHLY and CDR2 FYNNEI come from the germline V gene. Trimming left V 5 bases short and J 4 bases short, with 15 bases between. The chain's CDR3 is CASSTSEGSNQPQHF. CDR3 sequence (DNA): TGTGCCAGCAGTACCTCGGAGGGGTCTAATCAGCCCCAGCATTTT.

This clone showed up just once. This chain uses TRBV29-1 with TRBJ2-1; D is uncertain. Per germline, CDR1 SQVTM and CDR2 ANQGSEA. Trimming shortened V by 4 bases and J by 4 bases, and 5 bases separated the two germline ends. This CDR3 is 11 amino acids long. The chain's CDR3 is CSVASYNEQFF. The CDR3 bases are TGCAGCGTTGCTTCTTACAATGAGCAGTTCTTC.

The V call is TRBV5-5, the J call TRBJ2-1; 10 nucleotides match TRBD2. V gave up 4 bases and J gave up 0 bases; unmatched junction bases: 10. The CDR3 length is 18 residues. Germline CDR1 SGHKS, CDR2 YYEKEE (reference sequence). The DNA for the CDR3 is TGTGCCAGCAGCCCCGCAGGAGGACTAGCGGCCTCCTACAATGAGCAGTTCTTC. Translating gives CASSPAGGLAASYNEQFF.

This clone has only one observation. The V call is TRBV11-3, the J call TRBJ1-2; no reliable D call. The CDR3 totals 16 residues. V shed 5 bases and J shed 11 bases, with 27 bases lying between them. Germline V gene data show CDR1 as SGHNT and CDR2 as YENEEA. This CDR3 is CASSPREGAPLWRYTF. The CDR3 DNA reads TGTGCCAGCAGCCCACGCGAGGGCGCTCCTCTATGGCGGTACACCTTC.

J is TRBJ2-2 and V is TRBV7-8; no clear D gene. The CDR3 sequence is 14 residues long. In germline, CDR1 is SGHVS, CDR2 FQNEAQ. V gave up 2 bases and J gave up 1 base, with 5 bases separating them. The CDR3 spells CASSLIRNTGELFF. CDR3 in DNA: TGTGCCAGCAGCTTAATCAGGAACACCGGGGAGCTGTTTTTT.

This clone was counted between two and nine times. The V gene is TRBV6-4, the J gene TRBJ2-2; 13 bases map to TRBD2. CDR1 is MRHNA and CDR2 is SNTAGT in the germline V gene. The CDR3 consists of 17 residues. The ends lost 6 bases at V and 2 bases at J; junction bases unmatched: 6. CDR3 nucleotides: TGTGCCAGCAGACACGGGACTAGCGGGGAAAACACCGGGGAGCTGTTTTTT. Protein: CASRHGTSGENTGELFF.

The chain recombines TRBV2 with TRBJ1-4; 9 bases agree with TRBD1. Germline assignment: CDR1 SNHLY and CDR2 FYNNEI. Germline trimming cut 8 bases from V and 0 bases from J; bases unmatched to any gene: 4. CDR3 length: 15 amino acids. CDR3: CASRDRDPTNEKLFF. CDR3 bases: TGTGCCAGCCGGGACAGGGACCCAACTAATGAAAAACTGTTTTTT.

The V gene is TRBV4-1, the J gene TRBJ1-5; maybe TRBD1 (5 bases). Germline CDR1 is MGHRA and CDR2 is YSYEKL. V was pared by 1 base and J by 8 bases, with 15 bases between. This CDR3 has 15 residues. CDR3 protein: CASSQAGPGLEPQHF. The CDR3, as DNA: TGCGCCAGCAGCCAAGCGGGGCCCGGGTTGGAGCCCCAGCATTTT.

The J gene is TRBJ2-1, the V gene TRBV7-2; D may be TRBD2 (7 bases). V was shortened by 4 bases and J by 7 bases, with 17 bases between the two germline ends. CDR3 size: 15 residues. Germline CDR1 SGHTA, CDR2 FQGNSA. CDR3 loop: CASSSTGGIGNEQFF. CDR3 DNA: TGTGCCAGCAGCTCAACGGGGGGCATCGGGAATGAGCAGTTCTTC.

The chain couples TRBV21-1 to TRBJ2-4. TRBV21-1 has pseudogene status. This CDR3 contains 16 residues. The DNA for the CDR3 is TGTGCCAGCACCGTACGAAGGGATAGGGCCAAAAACATTCAGTACTTC. It codes for CASTVRRDRAKNIQYF.